Below are 18 T cell receptor beta chains sequenced from a single sample in a study of cytomegalovirus exposure and HLA in healthy donors. Clones were sequenced by immunoSEQ multiplex PCR, and TCRdb holds only the in-frame ones, with some missing. Here the sample spans 350,000 or so clones, more than 80% being singletons. The sample taken for sequencing was PBMCs. Receptors were obtained from a woman aged 18-35 years in good health and CMV-seronegative.

This clone was detected only once. V is TRBV2 and J is TRBJ2-7; TRBD1 matches 12 bases. The CDR3 has 18 residues. V gave up 7 bases and J gave up 2 bases; unmatched junction bases: 15. CDR1 SNHLY and CDR2 FYNNEI come from the germline V gene. The CDR3, as DNA: TGTGCCAGCAATTCTATCGGGACAGGGGGCATAAAGACCTACGAGCAGTACTTC. It specifies CASNSIGTGGIKTYEQYF.

In DNA, the CDR3 is TGCGCCAGCAGCCCGCGCGCGGTCACAGATACGCAGTATTTT. Its protein product is CASSPRAVTDTQYF. The chain has TRBV4-3 and TRBJ2-3; D gene unclear. CDR1 is LGHNA, CDR2 YSLEER, per germline. The CDR3 has 14 residues. V shed 4 bases and J shed 2 bases, with 10 bases lying between them.

Details on this clone: Different DNA sequences within this sample yield the same CDR3. The chain links TRBV5-1 to TRBJ1-1; D ambiguous. Per germline, CDR1 SGHRS and CDR2 YFSETQ. V dropped 0 bases and J dropped 3 bases, with 9 bases sitting between them. CDR3 size: 14 residues. The CDR3 region has the DNA TGCGCCAGCAGCTTGGGCCAGGTTGACACTGAAGCTTTCTTT. This gives the protein CASSLGQVDTEAFF.

The genes are TRBV11-2 and TRBJ2-7; tentative D call: TRBD1 (5 bases). The germline gives CDR1 SGHAT, CDR2 FQNNGV. The ends were cut back, 0 bases at V and 4 bases at J, with 13 bases in the middle. The CDR3 covers 15 residues. The CDR3 DNA follows: TGTGCCAGCAGCTTAGACCCAGGGTTTGTGTACGAGCAGTACTTC. Its protein is CASSLDPGFVYEQYF.

V and J are TRBV9 and TRBJ2-3; D is undetermined. This CDR3 has 12 amino acids. Germline values: CDR1 SGDLS, CDR2 YYNGEE. Trimming took off 3 bases at V and 6 bases at J, with 8 bases between the two ends. The DNA for the CDR3 is TGTGCCAGCAGCGGTGCTATTGATACGCAGTATTTT. The encoded protein is CASSGAIDTQYF.

This chain connects TRBV10-3 to TRBJ2-3, with D perhaps matching TRBD2 (7 bases). With 3 bases removed from V and 6 bases from J, the gap between germline ends came to 16 bases. The CDR3 sequence is 15 residues long. CDR1 is ENHRY and CDR2 is SYGVKD in the germline V gene. CDR3 residues: CAISEIRKGGDTQYF. DNA for the CDR3: TGTGCCATCAGTGAAATAAGGAAGGGGGGGGATACGCAGTATTTT.

This clone was counted a single time. This chain uses TRBV7-2 with TRBJ2-5, with 7 positions matching TRBD2. Trimming took 1 base from V and 3 from J; bases not matched to a gene: 5. The length of the CDR3 is 15 residues. Germline assignment: CDR1 SGHTA and CDR2 FQGNSA. CDR3 bases: TGTGCCAGCAGCTTAGTAACTAGCGCTGAAGAGACCCAGTACTTC. Protein: CASSLVTSAEETQYF.

This clone was detected once. The chain employs TRBV10-3 and TRBJ1-5; maybe TRBD1 (5 bases). V was clipped by 4 bases and J by 2 bases, with 12 bases between them. This CDR3 comprises 15 residues. Per the germline V gene, CDR1 is ENHRY and CDR2 is SYGVKD. This CDR3 reads CAISAGREGNQPQHF. CDR3 nucleotides: TGTGCCATCAGTGCGGGCAGGGAGGGCAATCAGCCCCAGCATTTT.

V usage is TRBV27 and J usage is TRBJ2-7, with no clear D. V was cut by 5 bases and J by 2 bases, with 10 bases left in between. Germline CDR1 and CDR2: MNHEY and SMNVEV (reference sequence). This CDR3 region has 13 residues. CDR3 DNA: TGTGCCAGCAGTCCCGCGACAACCTACGAGCAGTACTTC. As protein: CASSPATTYEQYF.

The chain combines TRBV27 with TRBJ2-1; 7 bases are shared with TRBD2. This CDR3 comprises 16 residues. Per the germline V gene, CDR1 is MNHEY and CDR2 is SMNVEV (reference sequence). V lost 4 bases to trimming and J lost 1 base; unmatched junction nucleotides: 7. CDR3 bases: TGTGCCAGCAGTTATTGGGGCGGGAGTTCCTACAATGAGCAGTTCTTC. The encoded protein is CASSYWGGSSYNEQFF.

V is TRBV28 and J is TRBJ2-1; the D gene is possibly TRBD1 (5 bases). The V gene's germline CDR1 is MDHEN and CDR2 SYDVKM. V was trimmed by 6 bases and J by 2 bases, leaving 14 bases between them. The CDR3 is 15 amino acids. CDR3 DNA: TGTGCCAGCAGCCCCGGGCCCAGGGCCTACAATGAGCAGTTCTTC. It is translated as CASSPGPRAYNEQFF.

This rearrangement joins TRBV5-6 to TRBJ1-1; a weak D match, TRBD1 (6 bases). The germline gives CDR1 SGHDT, CDR2 YYEEEE. Trimming shortened V by 1 base and J by 1 base, and 14 bases separated the two germline ends. The CDR3 loop spans 16 amino acids. CDR3 bases: TGTGCCAGCAGCTTGAACGGGGGGCGGGAGAACACTGAAGCTTTCTTT. This codes for CASSLNGGRENTEAFF.

The chain has TRBV9 and TRBJ1-2, with D unresolved. The CDR3 sequence is 14 residues long. V lost 7 bases and J lost 0, with 13 bases in between. The germline CDR1 and CDR2 sequences are SGDLS and YYNGEE. In nucleotides, the CDR3 is TGTGCCAGCGCGAGGCCCCCCTCTAACTATGGCTACACCTTC. Its protein is CASARPPSNYGYTF.

The chain combines TRBV4-3 with TRBJ2-7; 7 nucleotides line up with TRBD2. Losses at the gene ends were 0 bases for V and 5 bases for J; bases not matched to a gene: 10. The CDR3 has 16 residues. The germline V gene has CDR1 LGHNA and CDR2 YSLEER. The CDR3 DNA follows: TGCGCCAGCAGCCAAGATGGTGGCGGGAGTGGCGACGAGCAGTACTTC. It codes for CASSQDGGGSGDEQYF.

V gene TRBV7-9 combines with J gene TRBJ2-1, with 8 bases identical to TRBD2. This CDR3 has 13 residues. The germline V gene has CDR1 SEHNR and CDR2 FQNEAQ (reference sequence). The ends lost 5 bases at V and 7 bases at J; junction bases unmatched: 4. The CDR3 protein is CASSAIAGNEQFF. In DNA form, the CDR3 reads TGTGCCAGCAGCGCTATAGCGGGAAATGAGCAGTTCTTC.

The J gene is TRBJ1-1, the V gene TRBV7-2; no clear D gene. Looked up from germline, CDR1 is SGHTA and CDR2 is FQGNSA. The CDR3 runs 14 residues. V was pared by 2 bases and J by 6 bases, with 13 bases between. CDR3 DNA: TGTGCCAGCAGCTTAAACTACCTGGTGGCTGAAGCTTTCTTT. It translates to CASSLNYLVAEAFF.

J is TRBJ1-2 and V is TRBV15; D not resolved. Germline V gives CDR1 LNHNV, CDR2 YYDKDF (reference sequence). This CDR3 is built from 13 residues. V was pared by 4 bases and J by 3 bases, with 9 bases between. The CDR3 bases are TGTGCCACCAGCAAGACAAGAGACTATGGCTACACCTTC. It specifies CATSKTRDYGYTF.

The chain joins TRBV28 to TRBJ2-3; no definite D call. This CDR3 is 13 amino acids long. Trimming took off 7 bases at V and 2 bases at J, with 10 bases between the two ends. CDR1 MDHEN and CDR2 SYDVKM come from the germline V gene. CDR3 region: CASTPGATDTQYF. For the CDR3, the DNA is TGTGCCAGCACCCCCGGAGCCACAGATACGCAGTATTTT.